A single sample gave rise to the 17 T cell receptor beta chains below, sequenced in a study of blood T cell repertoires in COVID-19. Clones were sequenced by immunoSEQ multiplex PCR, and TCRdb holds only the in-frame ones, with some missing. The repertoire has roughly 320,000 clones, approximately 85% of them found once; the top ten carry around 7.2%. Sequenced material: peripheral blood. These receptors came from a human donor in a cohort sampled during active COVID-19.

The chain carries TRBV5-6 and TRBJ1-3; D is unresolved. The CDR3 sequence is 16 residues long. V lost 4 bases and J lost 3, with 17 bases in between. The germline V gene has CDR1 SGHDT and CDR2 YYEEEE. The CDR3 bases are TGTGCCAGCAGCCCAAACCCTCAGACTTTTGGAAACACCATATATTTT. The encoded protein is CASSPNPQTFGNTIYF.

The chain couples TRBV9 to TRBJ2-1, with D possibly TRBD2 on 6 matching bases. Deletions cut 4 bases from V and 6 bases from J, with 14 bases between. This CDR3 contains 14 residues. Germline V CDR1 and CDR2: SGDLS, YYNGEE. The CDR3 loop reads CASSISREINEQFF. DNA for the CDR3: TGTGCCAGCAGCATAAGCCGGGAGATCAATGAGCAGTTCTTC. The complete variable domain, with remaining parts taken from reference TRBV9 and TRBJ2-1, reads DSGVTQTPKHLITATGQRVTLRCSPRSGDLSVYWYQQSLDQGLQFLIQYYNGEERAKGNILERFSAQQFPDLHSELNLSSLELGDSALYFCASSISREINEQFFGPGTRLTVL.

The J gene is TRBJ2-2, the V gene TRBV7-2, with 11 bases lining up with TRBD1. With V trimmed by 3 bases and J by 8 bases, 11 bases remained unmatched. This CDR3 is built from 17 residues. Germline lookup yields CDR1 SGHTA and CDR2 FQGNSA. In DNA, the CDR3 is TGTGCCAGCAGCTTCCGTCGGACAGGGGGCGCTCCTGGGGAGCTGTTTTTT. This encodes CASSFRRTGGAPGELFF.

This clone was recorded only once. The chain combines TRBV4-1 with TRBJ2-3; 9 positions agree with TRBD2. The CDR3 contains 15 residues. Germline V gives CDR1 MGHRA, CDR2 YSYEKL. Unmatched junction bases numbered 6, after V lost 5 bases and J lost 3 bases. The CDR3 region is CASSFPGLATDTQYF. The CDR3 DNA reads TGCGCCAGCAGCTTCCCGGGACTAGCAACAGATACGCAGTATTTT.

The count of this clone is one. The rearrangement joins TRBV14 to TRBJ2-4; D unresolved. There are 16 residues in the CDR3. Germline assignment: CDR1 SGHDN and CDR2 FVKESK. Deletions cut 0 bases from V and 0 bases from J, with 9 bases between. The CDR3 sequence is CASSQDPRLAKNIQYF. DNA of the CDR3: TGTGCCAGCAGCCAAGACCCGAGACTAGCCAAAAACATTCAGTACTTC. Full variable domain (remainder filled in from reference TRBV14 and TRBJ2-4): EAGVTQFPSHSVIEKGQTVTLRCDPISGHDNLYWYRRVMGKEIKFLLHFVKESKQDESGMPNNRFLAERTGGTYSTLKVQPAELEDSGVYFCASSQDPRLAKNIQYFGAGTRLSVL.

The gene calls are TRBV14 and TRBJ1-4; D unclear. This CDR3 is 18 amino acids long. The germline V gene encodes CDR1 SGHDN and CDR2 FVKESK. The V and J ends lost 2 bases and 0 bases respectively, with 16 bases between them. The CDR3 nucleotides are TGTGCCAGCAGCCAATCCAGAGGCAGCGTTGCAACTAATGAAAAACTGTTTTTT. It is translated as CASSQSRGSVATNEKLFF.

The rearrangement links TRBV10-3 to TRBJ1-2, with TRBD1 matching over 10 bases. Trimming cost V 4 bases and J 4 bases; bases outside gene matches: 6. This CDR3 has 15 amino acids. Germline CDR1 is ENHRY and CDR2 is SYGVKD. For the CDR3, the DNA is TGTGCCATCAGTGCAGGGACAGGGGATATCTATGGCTACACCTTC. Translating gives CAISAGTGDIYGYTF.

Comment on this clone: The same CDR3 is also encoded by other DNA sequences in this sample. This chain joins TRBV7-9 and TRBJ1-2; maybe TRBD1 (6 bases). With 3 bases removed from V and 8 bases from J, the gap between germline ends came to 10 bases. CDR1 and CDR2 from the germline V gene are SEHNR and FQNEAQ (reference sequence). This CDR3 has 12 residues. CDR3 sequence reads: CASSLTGAGYTF. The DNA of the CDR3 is TGTGCCAGCAGCTTGACAGGAGCCGGCTACACCTTC.

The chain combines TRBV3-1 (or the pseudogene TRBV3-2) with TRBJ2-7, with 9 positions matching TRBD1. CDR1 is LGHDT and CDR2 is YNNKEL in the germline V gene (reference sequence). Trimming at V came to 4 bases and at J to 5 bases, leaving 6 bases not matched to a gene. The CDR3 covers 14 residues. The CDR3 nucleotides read TGTGCCAGCAGCCGGGGACAGGGATCCCACGAGCAGTACTTC. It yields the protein CASSRGQGSHEQYF.

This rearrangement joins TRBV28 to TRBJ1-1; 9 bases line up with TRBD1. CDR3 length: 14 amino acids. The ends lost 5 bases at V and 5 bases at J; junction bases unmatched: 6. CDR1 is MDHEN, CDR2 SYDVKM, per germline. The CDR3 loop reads CASSRDRALTEAFF. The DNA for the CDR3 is TGTGCCAGCAGTCGGGACAGGGCGTTAACTGAAGCTTTCTTT. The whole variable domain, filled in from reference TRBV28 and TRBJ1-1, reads DVKVTQSSRYLVKRTGEKVFLECVQDMDHENMFWYRQDPGLGLRLIYFSYDVKMKEKGDIPEGYSVSREKKERFSLILESASTNQTSMYLCASSRDRALTEAFFGQGTRLTVV.

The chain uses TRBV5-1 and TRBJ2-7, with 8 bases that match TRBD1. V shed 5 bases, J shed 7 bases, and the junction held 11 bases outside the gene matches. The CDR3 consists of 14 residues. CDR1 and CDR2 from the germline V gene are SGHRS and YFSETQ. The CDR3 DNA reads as TGCGCCAGCAGGTCCGGGACAGGCTTCTTGGAGCAGTACTTC. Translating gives CASRSGTGFLEQYF.

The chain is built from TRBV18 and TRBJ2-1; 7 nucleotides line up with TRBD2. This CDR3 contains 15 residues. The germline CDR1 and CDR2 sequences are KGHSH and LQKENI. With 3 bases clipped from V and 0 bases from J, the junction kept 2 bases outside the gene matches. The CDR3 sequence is CASSPRGISYNEQFF. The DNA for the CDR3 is TGTGCCAGCTCACCGCGGGGGATCTCCTACAATGAGCAGTTCTTC.

CDR3 nucleotide sequence: TGTGCCAGCAAACCGATAGCGGGGGCGAACACCGGGGAGCTGTTTTTT. Translating gives CASKPIAGANTGELFF. The chain combines TRBV18 with TRBJ2-2; the match to TRBD2 covers 9 bases. J lost 0 bases, V lost 8 bases, and 7 bases had no gene match. Germline V gene sequence: CDR1 KGHSH, CDR2 LQKENI. The CDR3 runs to 16 residues.

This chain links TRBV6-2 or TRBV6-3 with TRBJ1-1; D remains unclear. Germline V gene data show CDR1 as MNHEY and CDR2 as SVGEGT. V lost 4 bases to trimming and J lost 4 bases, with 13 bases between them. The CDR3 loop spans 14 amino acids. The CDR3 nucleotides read TGTGCCAGCAGTTGGTGGACTGGGAGCACTGAAGCTTTCTTT. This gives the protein CASSWWTGSTEAFF.

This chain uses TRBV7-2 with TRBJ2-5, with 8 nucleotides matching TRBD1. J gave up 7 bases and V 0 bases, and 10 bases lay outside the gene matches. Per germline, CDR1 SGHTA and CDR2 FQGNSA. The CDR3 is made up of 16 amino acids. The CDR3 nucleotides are TGTGCCAGCAGCTTAGCGACAGGGGCCCAAAGAGGGACCCAGTACTTC. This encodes CASSLATGAQRGTQYF.

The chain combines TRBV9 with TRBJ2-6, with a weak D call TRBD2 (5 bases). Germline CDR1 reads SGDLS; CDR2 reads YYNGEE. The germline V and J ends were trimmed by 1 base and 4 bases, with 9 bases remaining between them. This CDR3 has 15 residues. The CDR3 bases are TGTGCCAGCAGCGTATTCGGGATCGGGGCCAACGTCCTGACTTTC. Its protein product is CASSVFGIGANVLTF.

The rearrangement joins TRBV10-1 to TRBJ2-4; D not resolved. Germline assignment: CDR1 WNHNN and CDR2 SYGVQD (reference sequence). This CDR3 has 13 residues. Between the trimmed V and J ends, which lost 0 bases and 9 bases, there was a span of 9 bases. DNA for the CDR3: TGCGCCAGCAGTGAGTCTCCACATGGCATTCAGTACTTC. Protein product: CASSESPHGIQYF.